Included here is one TCR beta chain sequence, with context. Its antigen is not identified. The data belong to a study of T cell repertoires in cytomegalovirus infection. Overall study results and limits: The ex vivo response was dominated by HLA-C-restricted CMV-specific TCR beta clonotypes.

TCRdb recomputed calls from the reads with MiXCR, one row per CDR3 protein. Altogether about 260,000 distinct CDR3 sequences are present, about an eighth being singletons, with the ten largest covering 8.5% to 9%. The CDR3 is 13 residues long. Germline V gene data show CDR1 as SQVTM and CDR2 as ANQGSEA. Trimming took off 4 bases at V and 2 bases at J, with 10 bases between the two ends. The chain has TRBV29-1 and TRBJ2-3; D possibly corresponds to TRBD2 (5 bases). Source material: PBMCs. The receptor's source is a human donor in good health (CMV status not recorded). Some clones in this sample may be carry-over from other donors' samples. The CDR3 DNA reads TGCAGCGTTGCGGAGGCTAACACAGATACGCAGTATTTT. Its translation: CSVAEANTDTQYF.